The rows below give T cell receptor beta chains drawn from one sample of a study of blood T cell repertoires in COVID-19. Profiling relied on immunoSEQ multiplex PCR, and the TCRdb table lists in-frame clones only, not all of them. The sample lists under 300,000 clones, 60% to 75% occurring once. Sequenced sample: peripheral blood. The receptors derive from an elderly woman with acute or convalescent COVID-19. CDR3s include the opening cysteine and the closing phenylalanine or tryptophan. The D gene is left open where the match is weak. Size values are once, few and many counts, or a class for expanded clones, and some rows have none.

j_call cdr3_length v_call clone_size d_call cdr3_nt cdr3_aa
TRBJ1-4 15 TRBV5-1 few TRBD1 TGCGCCAGCAGCCTCGCAGGACAGGCTAATGAAAAACTGTTTTTT CASSLAGQANEKLFF
TRBJ2-4 11 TRBV19 . . TGTGCCATCCGGGACATAAACATTCAGTACTTC CAIRDINIQYF
TRBJ2-7 14 TRBV2 . TRBD2 TGTGCCAGCAGTAGCGGGGGACCTCTAATACAGCAGTACTTC CASSSGGPLIQQYF
TRBJ2-7 13 TRBV11-3 . . TGTGCCAGCAGCCAAGGGAGTGGCTACGAGCAGTACTTC CASSQGSGYEQYF
TRBJ1-3 16 TRBV5-1 many . TGCGCCAGCAGCATGGACGGGGGGTTCTCTGGAAACACCATATATTTT CASSMDGGFSGNTIYF
TRBJ2-1 15 TRBV7-9 . TRBD1 TGTGCCAGCAGCTTACGACAGGGGTATAACAATGAGCAGTTCTTC CASSLRQGYNNEQFF
TRBJ2-7 16 TRBV21-1 few . TGTGCCAGCAGCACCCCGGGGGGTGGCGTCTCCTACGAGCAGTACTTC CASSTPGGGVSYEQYF
TRBJ2-3 15 TRBV7-9 . . TGTGCCAGCAGCTCCTTAGCGGACCTCACAGATACGCAGTATTTT CASSSLADLTDTQYF
TRBJ1-1 13 TRBV11-3 . . TGTGCCAGCAGCTTAGGCATAGACACTGAAGCTTTCTTT CASSLGIDTEAFF
TRBJ2-3 14 TRBV6-1 . . TGTGCCAGCAGTGAATTAGGGGTCCCGGATACGCAGTATTTT CASSELGVPDTQYF
TRBJ2-6 18 TRBV6-1 . TRBD1 TGTGCCAGCAGTGAATCTAGGACAGGCTTCTCTGGGGCCAACGTCCTGACTTTC CASSESRTGFSGANVLTF
TRBJ2-1 14 TRBV7-2 . TRBD2 TGTGCCAGCAGCCCGTCACGGGGGAGGGGTGAGCAGTTCTTC CASSPSRGRGEQFF
TRBJ1-4 16 TRBV4-1 . TRBD1 TGCGCCAGCAGCCAAGGACAGGGGCGGCCTAATGAAAAACTGTTTTTT CASSQGQGRPNEKLFF
TRBJ2-7 15 TRBV14 . TRBD1 TGTGCCAGCAGCCGCGCCGGGACAGGGATGCACGAGCAGTACTTC CASSRAGTGMHEQYF
TRBJ1-6 16 TRBV9 . TRBD1 TGTGCCAGCAGCCCCAATGGGGGACAGTGGGGCTCACCCCTCCACTTT CASSPNGGQWGSPLHF
TRBJ1-1 15 TRBV6-6 . TRBD1 TGTGCCAGCAGTTCCCGACAGGGGGTTGTCACTGAAGCTTTCTTT CASSSRQGVVTEAFF
TRBJ1-3 14 TRBV5-1 few . TGCGCCAGCAGCCCTAGGGAGTCTGGAAACACCATATATTTT CASSPRESGNTIYF
TRBJ2-3 15 TRBV19 . . TGTGCCAGTAGTCCCTCGTGGGGGGGCAGAGATACGCAGTATTTT CASSPSWGGRDTQYF
TRBJ1-2 13 TRBV6-5 . TRBD1 TGTGCCAGCAGGGAGACAGGGTTCAATGGCTACACCTTC CASRETGFNGYTF
TRBJ2-1 19 TRBV6-1 . TRBD2 TGTGCCAGCAGTGAAAGGCCTAGCGGGACATTCGCCTCCTACAATGAGCAGTTCTTC CASSERPSGTFASYNEQFF
TRBJ2-3 15 TRBV6-2/TRBV6-3 . . TGTGCCAGCAGTTACGGGTTACTATTGGGAGATACGCAGTATTTT CASSYGLLLGDTQYF
TRBJ2-5 15 TRBV3-1/TRBV3-2 . TRBD2 TGTGCCAGCAGGGAGAGCGGGAGGGGGCAAGAGACCCAGTACTTC CASRESGRGQETQYF
TRBJ1-4 13 TRBV19 . . TGTGCCAGTAGTGAGACTCCCGCGGGAAAACTGTTTTTT CASSETPAGKLFF
TRBJ2-3 14 TRBV6-5 . . TGTGCCAGCAGGAAGGACTGGAGGACAGATACGCAGTATTTT CASRKDWRTDTQYF
TRBJ1-6 17 TRBV5-4 . . TGTGCCAGCAGCTTGATCGGTCGCGGGGGGCATAATTCACCCCTCCACTTT CASSLIGRGGHNSPLHF
TRBJ2-7 13 TRBV5-4 . TRBD1 TGTGCCAGCAGCCGGGACAGGGACTACGAGCAGTACTTC CASSRDRDYEQYF
TRBJ2-7 15 TRBV27 . TRBD2 TGTGCCAGCAGTATCTCCGGGACTAGCGGCTCTGAGCAGTACTTC CASSISGTSGSEQYF
TRBJ1-2 13 TRBV6-6 few . TGTGCCAGCAGCAGAACAGGGAACTATGGCTACACCTTC CASSRTGNYGYTF
TRBJ1-1 15 TRBV5-1 . . TGCGCCAGCAGCCCGGTACAGGGCCCGAACACTGAAGCTTTCTTT CASSPVQGPNTEAFF
TRBJ2-3 11 TRBV2 . . TGTGCCAGCAACTCCCGTTCTACCCAGTATTTT CASNSRSTQYF
TRBJ2-2 14 TRBV7-8 . . TGTGCCAGCAGCGTAGGCATCGGGACCGGGGAGCTGTTTTTT CASSVGIGTGELFF